This is a list of T cell receptor beta chains from one sample in a study of a mutant IDH1 vaccine in newly diagnosed glioma. Clones were read by immunoSEQ multiplex PCR, and TCRdb kept only the in-frame ones, dropping some. This table has around 16,000 clones, around four fifths appearing once. The sample was PBMCs, taken from a glioma patient treated with radiotherapy, temozolomide or both. All receptors derive from a man aged 40-49 years with glioma. CDR3s include the opening cysteine and the closing phenylalanine or tryptophan. A D gene is named only where the DNA matches it firmly. Some rows have no size entry. The others give once, few or many, or a class for an expanded clone.

j_call d_call clone_size v_call cdr3_aa cdr3_nt
TRBJ1-5 - - TRBV19 CATKASSWGVSQPQHF TGTGCCACGAAGGCCTCTAGCTGGGGGGTCAGCCAGCCCCAGCATTTT
TRBJ2-1 TRBD1 - TRBV15 CATSRDRGQGGYEQFF TGTGCCACCAGCAGAGATCGGGGACAGGGGGGCTATGAGCAGTTCTTC
TRBJ2-1 TRBD2 once TRBV4-1 CASSPRRQRDSSYNEQFF TGCGCCAGCAGCCCAAGAAGACAGCGGGATTCATCCTACAATGAGCAGTTCTTC
TRBJ2-1 TRBD1 once TRBV12-5 CASGLERQGVFYEQFF TGTGCTAGTGGTTTGGAGAGACAGGGGGTTTTCTATGAGCAGTTCTTC
TRBJ2-3 TRBD2 few TRBV27 CATSLREGLTDTQYF TGTGCCACCTCTCTTCGGGAGGGCCTCACAGATACGCAGTATTTT
TRBJ2-2 TRBD2 - TRBV7-2 CASSRSGRVGTGELFF TGTGCCAGCTCGCGGAGCGGGAGGGTAGGAACCGGGGAGCTGTTTTTT
TRBJ2-1 - - TRBV28 CASSLALRGGNEQFF TGTGCCAGCAGTTTGGCCCTCAGGGGTGGGAATGAGCAGTTCTTC
TRBJ2-5 TRBD2 - TRBV27 CASSSRTSGSQWYF TGTGCCAGCAGTTCACGGACTAGCGGGAGTCAGTGGTACTTC
TRBJ1-2 - - TRBV4-2 CASSRPGRTDRSYGYTF TGTGCCAGCAGCCGACCGGGACGGACAGATCGGAGCTATGGCTACACCTTC
TRBJ2-7 TRBD2 - TRBV5-3 CARSLPGLAGRFENF TGTGCCAGAAGCTTACCGGGACTAGCGGGACGATTTGAGAACTTC
TRBJ2-2 - once TRBV10-1 CASSPGHSTGELFF TGCGCCAGCAGTCCGGGACACTCTACCGGGGAGCTGTTTTTT
TRBJ1-1 - once TRBV5-6 CASSLEGRGLGTEAFF TGTGCCAGCAGCTTGGAGGGGCGGGGGCTCGGCACTGAAGCTTTCTTT
TRBJ1-1 - - TRBV4-3 CASSRQVNTEAFF TGCGCCAGCAGCCGGCAGGTGAACACTGAAGCTTTCTTT
TRBJ2-2 - - TRBV11-2 CASSPRELFF TGTGCCAGCAGCCCCCGCGAGCTGTTTTTT
TRBJ2-5 - - TRBV5-5 CASAPRAAQETQYF TGTGCCAGCGCCCCCAGGGCAGCACAAGAGACCCAGTACTTC
TRBJ2-7 TRBD2 few TRBV6-1 CASSRLAGEDEQYF TGTGCCAGCAGTAGACTAGCGGGAGAGGACGAGCAGTACTTC
TRBJ2-2 - - TRBV18 CASSPRHQNTGELFF TGTGCCAGCTCACCGCGACATCAGAACACCGGGGAGCTGTTTTTT
TRBJ1-2 - - TRBV7-2 CASSLDLGGIYGYTF TGTGCCAGCAGCTTAGATCTGGGGGGAATCTATGGCTACACCTTC
TRBJ2-3 TRBD2 - TRBV11-3 CASSLDASGSSDTQYF TGTGCCAGCAGCTTAGATGCTAGCGGGAGTTCAGATACGCAGTATTTT
TRBJ2-5 TRBD2 - TRBV11-2 CASSLAGGKETQYF TGTGCCAGCAGCTTAGCGGGAGGTAAAGAGACCCAGTACTTC
TRBJ2-3 - few TRBV5-4 CASSLEGPGFTDTQYF TGTGCCAGCAGCTTGGAAGGACCGGGGTTCACAGATACGCAGTATTTT
TRBJ1-2 - - TRBV2 CASSESSGYFGYTF TGTGCCAGCAGTGAATCTTCAGGGTACTTTGGCTACACCTTC
TRBJ2-1 - - TRBV14 CASSPGVSYNEQFF TGTGCCAGCAGCCCAGGGGTCTCCTACAATGAGCAGTTCTTC
TRBJ2-1 - once TRBV19 CASSMDGGGGSIYEQFF TGTGCCAGTAGTATGGACGGGGGAGGGGGCTCAATCTATGAGCAGTTCTTC
TRBJ2-1 TRBD2 - TRBV6-5 CASSYKGRRSGGEQFF TGTGCCAGCAGTTACAAGGGACGTCGGTCGGGAGGTGAGCAGTTCTTC
TRBJ2-3 TRBD2 - TRBV7-8 CASSLPGFSGSSDTQYF TGTGCCAGCAGCCTACCGGGTTTTAGCGGGAGCTCAGATACGCAGTATTTT
TRBJ2-5 - - TRBV7-2 CASSQNGLQETQYF TGTGCCAGCAGCCAAAACGGGTTACAAGAGACCCAGTACTTC
TRBJ1-6 - - TRBV6-5 CASTIDSHNSPLHF TGTGCCAGCACAATCGACAGTCACAATTCACCCCTCCACTTT
TRBJ1-4 TRBD1 - TRBV19 CASNLLGTDNEKLFF TGTGCCAGTAATCTCCTTGGGACAGATAATGAAAAACTGTTTTTT
TRBJ2-1 - - TRBV7-8 CASSSPTSSYNEQFF TGTGCCAGCAGCTCCCCGACTAGTTCCTACAATGAGCAGTTCTTC
TRBJ2-7 - few TRBV27 CASKIRGVSYEQYF TGTGCCAGCAAAATCCGGGGAGTCTCCTACGAGCAGTACTTC
TRBJ1-4 - - TRBV5-1 CASRLGARSEKLFF TGCGCCAGCAGACTGGGGGCCAGGAGCGAAAAACTGTTTTTT
TRBJ2-3 - once TRBV6-6 CASSWGQDTDTQYF TGTGCCAGCAGTTGGGGGCAGGACACAGATACGCAGTATTTT
TRBJ2-5 TRBD2 - TRBV11-3 CASSPNSGGRQETQYF TGTGCCAGCAGCCCAAACAGCGGGGGACGACAAGAGACCCAGTACTTC
TRBJ2-5 TRBD1 - TRBV11-3 CASSKQGLDQETQYF TGTGCCAGCAGCAAACAGGGGCTGGACCAAGAGACCCAGTACTTC
TRBJ1-3 - - TRBV14 CASSQLIFRNTIYF TGTGCCAGCAGCCAATTAATCTTTCGAAACACCATATATTTT
TRBJ2-1 TRBD2 - TRBV19 CASRSGAPYNEQFF TGTGCCAGTAGGAGCGGGGCGCCCTACAATGAGCAGTTCTTC
TRBJ2-2 TRBD1 - TRBV27 CASSPVSTGLTGELFF TGTGCCAGCAGTCCAGTATCGACAGGGCTTACCGGGGAGCTGTTTTTT
TRBJ1-1 - - TRBV11-2 CASSLDGGDLNTEAFF TGTGCCAGCAGCTTAGATGGGGGGGATCTTAACACTGAAGCTTTCTTT
TRBJ1-2 TRBD1 - TRBV19 CASSHRGIYGYTF TGTGCCAGTAGCCACAGGGGGATCTATGGCTACACCTTC
TRBJ1-3 - - TRBV6-5 CASSLGGSGNTIYF TGTGCCAGCAGTTTGGGGGGATCTGGAAACACCATATATTTT
TRBJ2-1 - - TRBV7-2 CASRRISEISNEQFF TGTGCCAGCAGACGGATTAGCGAGATCTCCAATGAGCAGTTCTTC
TRBJ1-2 TRBD1 - TRBV27 CASSPVRTGAANYGYTF TGTGCCAGCAGTCCGGTCCGGACAGGGGCCGCTAACTATGGCTACACCTTC
TRBJ1-2 - few TRBV19 CASSIDLVQGYGYTF TGTGCCAGTAGTATAGATCTAGTCCAGGGCTATGGCTACACCTTC
TRBJ2-1 TRBD1 - TRBV6-6 CASSQGQGIGGEQFF TGTGCCAGCAGTCAAGGACAGGGAATAGGCGGTGAGCAGTTCTTC
TRBJ2-7 - - TRBV5-4 CASSLSSSVSYEQYF TGTGCCAGCAGCTTGAGTAGCTCCGTTTCCTACGAGCAGTACTTC
TRBJ2-3 - - TRBV5-5 CASSLGTTDGDTQYF TGTGCCAGCAGCTTAGGGACGACGGACGGAGATACGCAGTATTTT
TRBJ2-3 TRBD1 - TRBV7-2 CASKSGQGADTQYF TGTGCCAGCAAATCGGGACAGGGGGCAGATACGCAGTATTTT
TRBJ1-4 - - TRBV6-5 CASSYDWTEKLFF TGTGCCAGCAGTTACGATTGGACGGAAAAACTGTTTTTT
TRBJ1-2 - - TRBV30 CAWSPGTALSTF TGTGCCTGGAGTCCCGGGACCGCGTTGTCCACCTTC
TRBJ1-1 - - TRBV27 CASSRKATDNTEAFF TGTGCCAGCAGCCGGAAAGCGACAGATAACACTGAAGCTTTCTTT